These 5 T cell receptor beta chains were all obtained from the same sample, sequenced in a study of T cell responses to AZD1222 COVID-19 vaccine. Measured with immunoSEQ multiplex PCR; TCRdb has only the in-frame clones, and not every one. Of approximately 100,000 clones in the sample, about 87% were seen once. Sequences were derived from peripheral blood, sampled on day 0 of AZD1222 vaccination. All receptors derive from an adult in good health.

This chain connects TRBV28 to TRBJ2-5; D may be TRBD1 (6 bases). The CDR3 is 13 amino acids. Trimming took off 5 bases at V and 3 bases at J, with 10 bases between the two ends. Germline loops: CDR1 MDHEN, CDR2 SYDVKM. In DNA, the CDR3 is TGTGCCAGCAGTCGGACAGCCGAAGAGACCCAGTACTTC. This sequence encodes CASSRTAEETQYF.

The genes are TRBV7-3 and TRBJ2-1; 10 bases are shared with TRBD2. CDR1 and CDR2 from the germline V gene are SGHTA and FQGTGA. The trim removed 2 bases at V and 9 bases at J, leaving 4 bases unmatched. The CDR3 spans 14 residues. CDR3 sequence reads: CASSLASGSREQFF. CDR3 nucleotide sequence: TGTGCCAGCAGCTTAGCTAGCGGGAGTCGTGAGCAGTTCTTC.

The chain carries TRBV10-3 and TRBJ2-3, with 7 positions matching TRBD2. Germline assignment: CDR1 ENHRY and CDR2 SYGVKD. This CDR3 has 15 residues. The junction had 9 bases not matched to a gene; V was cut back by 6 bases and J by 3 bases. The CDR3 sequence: CAISRTREGTDTQYF. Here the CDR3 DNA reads TGTGCCATCAGCCGAACTAGGGAGGGAACAGATACGCAGTATTTT.

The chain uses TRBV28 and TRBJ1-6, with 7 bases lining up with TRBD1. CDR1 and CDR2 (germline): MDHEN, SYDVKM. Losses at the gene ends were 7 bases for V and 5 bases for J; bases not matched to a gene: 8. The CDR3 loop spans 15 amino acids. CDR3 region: CASTPPGQNNSPLHF. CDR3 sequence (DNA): TGTGCCAGCACGCCTCCGGGACAGAATAATTCACCCCTCCACTTT.

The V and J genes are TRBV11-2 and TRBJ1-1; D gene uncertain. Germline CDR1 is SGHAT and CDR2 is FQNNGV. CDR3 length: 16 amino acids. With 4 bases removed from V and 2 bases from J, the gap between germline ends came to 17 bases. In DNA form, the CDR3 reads TGTGCCAGCAGCTCTTCCGGGAGAATTACCAACACTGAAGCTTTCTTT. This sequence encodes CASSSSGRITNTEAFF.